This TCR beta chain was captured by sequencing in a study of blood T cell repertoires in COVID-19. Overall study context: COVID-19 samples collected from the United States, Italy and Spain covered acute and convalescent phases. The analysed material was cDNA or gDNA that came from T cells, B-cell-depleted T cells, or PBMCs.

Original handling: For nucleated cells, counts were estimated from reference gene primer amplification. Some clones are missing from TCRdb's copy, which holds only in-frame ones; the method was immunoSEQ multiplex PCR. The V and J calls and the clone size are those of that table, but D and trimming were determined from the DNA. The repertoire consists of 100,000 to 120,000 clones, with 70% to 90% occurring once and the leading ten covering less than 3.5%. Sequences were obtained from peripheral blood. The origin of this receptor is a man aged 35-49 years with acute or convalescent COVID-19.

The CDR3 reads CASSLGLAGATGELFF. In DNA form, the CDR3 reads TGTGCCAGCAGCCTGGGACTAGCGGGGGCCACCGGGGAGCTGTTTTTT. V usage is TRBV3-1 (or the pseudogene TRBV3-2) and J usage is TRBJ2-2; 14 bases map to TRBD2. The germline CDR1 and CDR2 sequences are LGHDT and YNNKEL (reference sequence). This CDR3 region has 16 residues. Germline trimming cut 4 bases from V and 4 bases from J; bases unmatched to any gene: 2.